The source of this T cell receptor beta chain is a study of T cells in Graves' hyperthyroidism and ophthalmopathy. The study enrolled patients aged 18 to 65 with newly diagnosed hyperthyroidism of under 2 months' duration. Authors of the study amplified TCR beta CDR3 regions from RNA transcripts. HTBI primers were employed in a first-round RT-PCR of the TCR CDR3. TCRdb reprocessed the multiplex PCR reads via MiXCR and lists one record per CDR3 protein. The table records roughly 200,000 distinct CDR3 sequences, roughly 17% of them present only once. The CDR3 runs to 17 residues. Trimming took 2 bases from V and 1 from J; bases not matched to a gene: 5. Germline loops: CDR1 SGHDT, CDR2 YYEEEE.

The chain recombines TRBV5-6 with TRBJ2-3, with 12 positions matching TRBD2. Sequencing used blood. The clonotype was recovered from a woman between 50 and 59 years old with Graves' hyperthyroidism. The CDR3 DNA reads TGTGCCAGCAGCTTCGCGCTAGCGGGAGGGGGCACAGATACGCAGTATTTT. As protein: CASSFALAGGGTDTQYF.